The 32 T cell receptor beta chains given below trace back to one sample, sequenced in a study of response to subunit inactivated influenza vaccine. TCRdb redid the calling of the RT-PCR reads with MiXCR, one entry per CDR3 protein. The table lists about 570,000 distinct CDR3 sequences, about 11% of them singletons. The same data also went into a second study, on T cells expressing NK-cell markers. That paper states: The TCR beta cDNA came from 5'RACE template switching with UMIs.

The sample in question was PBMCs from blood, obtained on the day of vaccination. The source of these receptors is a man aged 45-65 years who received an inactivated influenza vaccine.

The chain uses TRBV3-1 and TRBJ2-3; D is uncertain. The germline CDR1 and CDR2 sequences are LGHDT and YNNKEL (reference sequence). This CDR3 has 12 amino acids. With 3 bases removed from V and 4 bases from J, the gap between germline ends came to 5 bases. CDR3 protein: CASSHWADTQYF. The CDR3 nucleotides are TGTGCCAGCAGCCACTGGGCAGATACGCAGTATTTT.

This clonotype was counted between two and nine times. J is TRBJ1-1 and V is TRBV7-8; no reliable D call. This CDR3 contains 12 residues. The germline gives CDR1 SGHVS, CDR2 FQNEAQ. V was pared by 4 bases and J by 3 bases, with 6 bases between. CDR3: CASSSSHTEAFF. CDR3 bases: TGTGCCAGCAGCTCGAGCCACACTGAAGCTTTCTTT.

The J gene is TRBJ2-1, the V gene TRBV13, with 11 bases that match TRBD2. The J segment lost 0 bases and the V segment lost 5 bases, leaving 6 bases of the junction unmatched. The germline CDR1 and CDR2 sequences are PRHDT and FYEKMQ (reference sequence). The CDR3 length is 17 residues. The CDR3 region has the DNA TGTGCCAGCAGCGCCGGGACTAGCGGACACTCCTACAATGAGCAGTTCTTC. Encoded protein: CASSAGTSGHSYNEQFF.

This clonotype was detected a few times. V and J are TRBV6-1 and TRBJ2-7; D not resolved. The CDR3 consists of 12 residues. The germline gives CDR1 MNHNS, CDR2 SASEGT. Trimming pared 3 bases from V and 3 bases from J, leaving 6 bases between. This chain's CDR3 is CASSDRIYEQYF. The CDR3 DNA follows: TGTGCCAGCAGTGACAGGATCTACGAGCAGTACTTC.

This clonotype was detected a few times. The CDR3 region is CASRRLYTDTQYF. The DNA of the CDR3 is TGTGCCAGCAGAAGACTCTACACAGATACGCAGTATTTT. The chain carries TRBV2 and TRBJ2-3, with no clear D. Deletions cut 6 bases from V and 2 bases from J, with 9 bases between. The CDR3 is 13 amino acids. Germline values: CDR1 SNHLY, CDR2 FYNNEI.

The chain carries TRBV12-3 or TRBV12-4 and TRBJ1-1; D remains unclear. This CDR3 is 14 amino acids long. Deletions cut 7 bases from V and 1 base from J, with 13 bases between. This CDR3 reads CASTELPENTEAFF. The CDR3, as DNA: TGTGCCAGCACCGAATTGCCAGAGAACACTGAAGCTTTCTTT.

V is TRBV29-1 and J is TRBJ2-7; 8 positions match TRBD1. Losses at the gene ends were 4 bases for V and 5 bases for J; bases not matched to a gene: 7. Germline values: CDR1 SQVTM, CDR2 ANQGSEA. The CDR3 loop spans 13 amino acids. The CDR3 coding sequence is TGCAGCGTTGCAGGGGGCTCCCACCACGAGCAGTACTTC. It specifies CSVAGGSHHEQYF.

This clonotype was recorded at least ten times. This chain links TRBV3-1 with TRBJ2-7, with D tentatively TRBD1 (6 bases). CDR3 length: 17 amino acids. Between the trimmed V and J ends, which lost 0 bases and 3 bases, there was a span of 18 bases. Germline V CDR1 and CDR2: LGHDT, YNNKEL (reference sequence). CDR3 in amino acids: CASSQDLVGHRGYEQYF. The CDR3 bases are TGTGCCAGCAGCCAAGATCTTGTGGGACATCGAGGCTACGAGCAGTACTTC.

This clonotype was counted a few times. CDR3 sequence: CASSPGQAGSYEQYF. The CDR3 nucleotides are TGTGCCAGCAGCCCGGGACAGGCCGGCTCCTACGAGCAGTACTTC. The V gene is TRBV6-1, the J gene TRBJ2-7, with 8 bases aligning to TRBD1. Germline V lookup: CDR1 MNHNS, CDR2 SASEGT. The junction had 7 bases not matched to a gene; V was cut back by 6 bases and J by 0 bases. The length of the CDR3 is 15 residues.

This clonotype was seen a few times. The chain links TRBV18 to TRBJ2-3, with D perhaps assigned TRBD1 or TRBD2 (5 bases each). Trimming took off 4 bases at V and 2 bases at J, with 19 bases between the two ends. Looked up from germline, CDR1 is KGHSH and CDR2 is LQKENI. The CDR3 sequence is 17 residues long. In DNA, the CDR3 is TGTGCCAGCTCACGGGGGTACCTCGACTTAATCACAGATACGCAGTATTTT. Encoded protein: CASSRGYLDLITDTQYF.

The chain recombines TRBV28 with TRBJ1-1; D may be TRBD1 (6 bases). The V gene's germline CDR1 is MDHEN and CDR2 SYDVKM. The CDR3 totals 14 residues. Trimming pared 3 bases from V and 10 bases from J, leaving 18 bases between. The CDR3: CASSFQVGAHGAFF. CDR3 coding DNA: TGTGCCAGCAGTTTTCAGGTGGGGGCTCATGGAGCTTTCTTT. The full variable domain, its missing parts supplied by reference TRBV28 and TRBJ1-1, is DVKVTQSSRYLVKRTGEKVFLECVQDMDHENMFWYRQDPGLGLRLIYFSYDVKMKEKGDIPEGYSVSREKKERFSLILESASTNQTSMYLCASSFQVGAHGAFFGQGTRLTVV.

CDR3: CATSLPGQLSGANVLTF. As DNA, the CDR3 is TGTGCCACCAGCTTACCGGGACAACTCTCTGGGGCCAACGTCCTGACTTTC. The chain links TRBV15 to TRBJ2-6, with D tentatively TRBD1 (6 bases). The V gene lost 5 bases and the J gene lost 0 bases, with 14 bases spanning the gap. This CDR3 comprises 17 residues. CDR1 and CDR2 (germline): LNHNV, YYDKDF (reference sequence).

The J gene is TRBJ2-3, the V gene TRBV11-1, with 13 bases that match TRBD2. This CDR3 is 18 amino acids long. V dropped 5 bases and J dropped 3; count of bases not matched to a gene: 11. Germline V gene sequence: CDR1 SGHAT, CDR2 FQDESV (reference sequence). The CDR3 loop reads CASSRREGTSGITDTQYF. The CDR3 region has the DNA TGTGCCAGCAGCCGTCGGGAAGGGACTAGCGGGATTACAGATACGCAGTATTTT. The variable domain in full, with the rest retrieved from reference TRBV11-1 and TRBJ2-3, is EAEVAQSPRYKITEKSQAVAFWCDPISGHATLYWYRQILGQGPELLVQFQDESVVDDSQLPKDRFSAERLKGVDSTLKIQPAELGDSAMYLCASSRREGTSGITDTQYFGPGTRLTVL.

V is TRBV12-3 or TRBV12-4 and J is TRBJ2-1; tentative D call: TRBD2 (5 bases). The CDR3 has 12 residues. Trimming removed 7 bases at V and 9 bases at J, with 13 bases between. In DNA form, the CDR3 reads TGTGCCAGCACCATTCCGGGGAGTGAGCAGTTCTTC. It is translated as CASTIPGSEQFF.

The chain joins TRBV7-9 to TRBJ2-1; 8 bases agree with TRBD2. CDR3 size: 15 residues. Germline loops: CDR1 SEHNR, CDR2 FQNEAQ (reference sequence). J lost 2 bases, V lost 5 bases, and 5 bases had no gene match. CDR3 bases: TGTGCCAGCAGCCCGACTAGCGAACCCTACAATGAGCAGTTCTTC. Translated: CASSPTSEPYNEQFF.

This clonotype has a count of ten or more. V is TRBV4-1 and J is TRBJ1-1, with D unclear. Trimming shortened V by 2 bases and J by 6 bases, and 10 bases separated the two germline ends. The CDR3 spans 13 residues. Germline values: CDR1 MGHRA, CDR2 YSYEKL. The CDR3 sequence: CASSQFLAAEAFF. CDR3 bases: TGCGCCAGCAGCCAATTTCTAGCCGCTGAAGCTTTCTTT.

Ten or more counts support this clonotype. This rearrangement joins TRBV28 to TRBJ2-3; 7 nucleotides line up with TRBD2. In germline, CDR1 is MDHEN, CDR2 SYDVKM. V trimming: 4 bases; J trimming: 0 bases; junction bases outside the gene matches: 1. CDR3 length: 14 residues. CDR3 sequence (DNA): TGTGCCAGCAGTTATAGCGGGAGCACAGATACGCAGTATTTT. This translates into CASSYSGSTDTQYF.

This clonotype has a handful of counts. The CDR3 loop is CASSQKTDKKETQYF. For the CDR3, the DNA is TGCGCCAGCAGTCAAAAGACAGATAAAAAAGAGACCCAGTACTTC. V is TRBV23-1 and J is TRBJ2-5; a possible D gene is TRBD1 (5 bases). TRBV23-1 is designated an ORF whose function remains uncertain. CDR3 size: 15 residues. Trimming removed 2 bases at V and 3 bases at J, with 13 bases between.

This chain uses TRBV9 with TRBJ2-1; TRBD2 might be the D (5 bases). Germline CDR1 is SGDLS and CDR2 is YYNGEE. This CDR3 has 14 residues. V dropped 0 bases and J dropped 8 bases, with 12 bases sitting between them. The CDR3 bases are TGTGCCAGCAGCGTAGCGGACTTCTCCGATGAGCAGTTCTTC. Its translation: CASSVADFSDEQFF.

This clonotype was detected many times. The rearrangement links TRBV28 to TRBJ2-7; the match to TRBD2 covers 7 bases. Trimming removed 6 bases from V and 3 bases from J; junction bases left unmatched: 17. The length of the CDR3 is 17 residues. Germline V gene data show CDR1 as MDHEN and CDR2 as SYDVKM. The CDR3 here is CASRLRTLARDVYEQYF. DNA for the CDR3: TGTGCCAGCAGACTAAGAACACTAGCGCGAGACGTCTACGAGCAGTACTTC. The whole variable domain, remainder taken from reference TRBV28 and TRBJ2-7, is DVKVTQSSRYLVKRTGEKVFLECVQDMDHENMFWYRQDPGLGLRLIYFSYDVKMKEKGDIPEGYSVSREKKERFSLILESASTNQTSMYLCASRLRTLARDVYEQYFGPGTRLTVT.

This clonotype was observed once. This chain connects TRBV6-1 to TRBJ2-7; the match to TRBD2 covers 10 bases. CDR3 size: 14 residues. CDR1 and CDR2 (germline): MNHNS, SASEGT. J lost 5 bases, V lost 6 bases, and 7 bases had no gene match. In nucleotides, the CDR3 is TGTGCCAGCAGCAAAGGGACTAGCGTGAACGAGCAGTACTTC. Translated: CASSKGTSVNEQYF.

This clonotype was counted ten times or more. The chain joins TRBV29-1 to TRBJ2-3; 7 bases agree with TRBD1. Trimming cost V 7 bases and J 1 base; bases outside gene matches: 8. The CDR3 runs to 14 residues. CDR1 SQVTM and CDR2 ANQGSEA come from the germline V gene. CDR3 protein: CSAWTGTRTDTQYF. As DNA, the CDR3 is TGCAGCGCATGGACAGGTACCCGCACAGATACGCAGTATTTT.

This rearrangement joins TRBV20-1 to TRBJ2-1; TRBD2 aligns across 10 bases. Germline V lookup: CDR1 DFQATT, CDR2 SNEGSKA (reference sequence). V trimming: 1 base; J trimming: 3 bases; junction bases outside the gene matches: 12. CDR3 size: 18 residues. CDR3 amino acids: CSARAYPLAGARYNEQFF. In DNA form, the CDR3 reads TGCAGTGCTAGAGCCTACCCCCTAGCGGGAGCTCGCTACAATGAGCAGTTCTTC.

This clonotype showed up just a few times. This chain connects TRBV29-1 to TRBJ2-1; the match to TRBD2 covers 14 bases. V lost 6 bases to trimming and J lost 8 bases; unmatched junction nucleotides: 6. Germline values: CDR1 SQVTM, CDR2 ANQGSEA. The CDR3 consists of 14 residues. The CDR3: CSVARLAGGDEQFF. The CDR3 DNA is TGCAGCGTGGCACGACTAGCGGGAGGGGATGAGCAGTTCTTC.

In its sample, this clonotype was seen a few times. The chain uses TRBV7-9 and TRBJ1-2; 9 bases match TRBD1. The CDR3 spans 15 residues. J was trimmed by 2 bases and V by 5 bases; bases with no gene match: 6. CDR1 and CDR2 (germline): SEHNR, FQNEAQ (reference sequence). The CDR3 coding sequence is TGTGCCAGCAGCCCCCCGGGGACAGGGAACTATGGCTACACCTTC. Protein sequence: CASSPPGTGNYGYTF.

This clonotype was seen a handful of times. The chain has TRBV28 and TRBJ1-2, with 10 nucleotides matching TRBD1. Germline V CDR1 and CDR2: MDHEN, SYDVKM. V dropped 6 bases and J dropped 4; count of bases not matched to a gene: 2. The CDR3 has 13 amino acids. CDR3 nucleotides: TGTGCCAGCAGAGGGGACAGGGGCTATGGCTACACCTTC. It specifies CASRGDRGYGYTF.

In this sample, this clonotype turned up a few times. This chain joins TRBV5-1 and TRBJ2-5; 7 positions match TRBD2. Germline loops: CDR1 SGHRS, CDR2 YFSETQ. V lost 1 base and J lost 2; bases outside the gene matches: 14. This CDR3 has 18 residues. CDR3 region: CASSLTLVGAGNQETQYF. Written as DNA, the CDR3 is TGCGCCAGCAGCTTGACTTTGGTCGGAGCGGGGAATCAAGAGACCCAGTACTTC. The full variable domain, completed using reference TRBV5-1 and TRBJ2-5, is KAGVTQTPRYLIKTRGQQVTLSCSPISGHRSVSWYQQTPGQGLQFLFEYFSETQRNKGNFPGRFSGRQFSNSRSEMNVSTLELGDSALYLCASSLTLVGAGNQETQYFGPGTRLLVL.

The CDR3 loop is CASSSSGYGYTF. The CDR3 DNA is TGTGCCAGCAGCTCCTCGGGCTATGGCTACACCTTC. The chain combines TRBV7-6 with TRBJ1-2; D unclear. Trimming stripped 4 bases from V and 4 bases from J, with 7 bases between. The CDR3 has 12 amino acids. Germline lookup yields CDR1 SGHVS and CDR2 FNYEAQ.

The chain recombines TRBV5-4 with TRBJ2-1; the D call may be TRBD1 or TRBD2 (5 bases each). V shed 5 bases and J shed 5 bases, with 20 bases lying between them. Germline-derived CDR1 and CDR2 are SGHNT and YYREEE (reference sequence). The CDR3 is made up of 16 amino acids. CDR3 protein: CASRRRLPGRHNEQFF. CDR3 DNA: TGTGCCAGCAGAAGAAGATTACCGGGACGCCACAATGAGCAGTTCTTC.

This clonotype was recorded a few times. The chain carries TRBV5-1 and TRBJ1-4, with 9 nucleotides matching TRBD1. Germline CDR1 SGHRS, CDR2 YFSETQ. The V and J ends lost 4 bases and 0 bases, in that order; junction bases with no gene match: 4. This CDR3 has 16 residues. Here the CDR3 reads CASSPGDRATNEKLFF. The DNA of the CDR3 is TGCGCCAGCAGCCCAGGGGACAGGGCAACTAATGAAAAACTGTTTTTT.

This clonotype occurred a few times. As DNA, the CDR3 is TGTGCCAGCACCGGGGGCGAAGGCTATGGCTACACCTTC. Translating it yields CASTGGEGYGYTF. This chain connects TRBV2 to TRBJ1-2, with D possibly being TRBD1 (6 bases). V was pared by 7 bases and J by 4 bases, with 13 bases between. The CDR3 spans 13 residues. Germline CDR1 reads SNHLY; CDR2 reads FYNNEI.

The table lists this clonotype with a few counts. This chain joins TRBV6-2 or TRBV6-3 and TRBJ1-1; 9 positions match TRBD1. Germline loops: CDR1 MNHEY, CDR2 SVGEGT. The length of the CDR3 is 11 residues. V lost 8 bases, J lost 8 bases, and 3 bases stayed unmatched. The CDR3 bases are TGTGCCAGCGCCGGACAGGGGGAAGCTTTCTTT. It is translated as CASAGQGEAFF.